Listed here are 19 T cell receptor beta chains from one sample, sequenced in a study of T-cell reconstitution after alpha-beta-depleted transplantation in children. Unique molecular identifiers were incorporated during preparation of the TCRbeta library. One entry per CDR3 protein results from TCRdb running MiXCR on the PCR reads. The sample lists 750,000 to 950,000 distinct CDR3 sequences; 16% were seen once. This specimen consisted of PBMCs, mostly from graft donor cells, obtained 360 days after TCRalphabeta/CD19-depleted stem cell transplant. The receptors shown here come from a male patient younger than 18 who had a stem cell transplant for acute lymphoblastic leukemia, so the T cells may come from the graft donor.

This chain connects TRBV6-1 to TRBJ1-5; a possible D gene is TRBD1 (5 bases). V was shortened by 5 bases and J by 2 bases, with 10 bases between the two germline ends. The germline gives CDR1 MNHNS, CDR2 SASEGT. The CDR3 is 14 amino acids. CDR3 loop: CASSLDTGNQPQHF. The CDR3 bases are TGTGCCAGCAGTCTGGACACGGGCAATCAGCCCCAGCATTTT.

This clonotype has at least ten counts. V and J are TRBV5-1 and TRBJ2-7; 8 bases align to TRBD1. The V gene end was trimmed by 5 bases and the J gene end by 6 bases; junction bases not matched to a gene: 4. Germline V CDR1 and CDR2: SGHRS, YFSETQ. The CDR3 totals 12 residues. Here the CDR3 DNA reads TGCGCCAGCAGTAGTGGACAGGGCGAGCAGTACTTC. Translating gives CASSSGQGEQYF.

Turning to this clonotype: This may be a read error: a much more frequent sequence differs by one nucleotide. V gene TRBV6-1 combines with J gene TRBJ1-1; 9 nucleotides align to TRBD1. The ends lost 2 bases at V and 1 base at J; junction bases unmatched: 2. The CDR3 totals 15 residues. CDR1 is MNHNS, CDR2 SASEGT, per germline. The CDR3 DNA follows: TGTGCCAGCAGTGAACCGGGACAGGGGAACACTGAAGCTTTCTTT. It translates to CASSEPGQGNTEAFF.

The rearrangement links TRBV5-1 to TRBJ2-7, with D perhaps matching TRBD1 (6 bases). V gave up 2 bases and J gave up 4 bases, with 16 bases separating them. Germline loops: CDR1 SGHRS, CDR2 YFSETQ. The CDR3 spans 15 residues. The CDR3 loop reads CASSFLQGEVYEQYF. The CDR3 DNA reads TGCGCCAGCAGCTTCTTACAGGGAGAAGTGTACGAGCAGTACTTC.

This chain joins TRBV19 and TRBJ2-2; 8 nucleotides line up with TRBD1. CDR1 and CDR2 from the germline V gene are LNHDA and SQIVND (reference sequence). J gave up 6 bases and V 4 bases, and 7 bases lay outside the gene matches. The CDR3 contains 15 residues. This CDR3 is CASSTRTGLAGELFF. In nucleotides, the CDR3 is TGTGCCAGTAGTACCCGGACAGGGTTGGCCGGGGAGCTGTTTTTT.

This clonotype was observed a few times. The rearrangement joins TRBV12-3 or TRBV12-4 to TRBJ2-3; weak D call: TRBD1 (6 bases). The CDR3 has 14 residues. The germline V and J ends were trimmed by 6 bases and 6 bases, with 16 bases remaining between them. The CDR3 DNA reads TGTGCCAGCAGCCCCATCTGGGGGCTGGATACGCAGTATTTT. This encodes CASSPIWGLDTQYF.

The table lists this clonotype with many counts. CDR3 nucleotides: TGTGCCAGCAGCCAAATAGGGGGTCCCGACGAGCAGTACTTC. It encodes CASSQIGGPDEQYF. V gene TRBV3-1 combines with J gene TRBJ2-7; weak D call: TRBD1 (6 bases). Trimming removed 2 bases from V and 5 bases from J, with 13 bases in between. The CDR3 extends over 14 amino acids. Germline lookup yields CDR1 LGHDT and CDR2 YNNKEL (reference sequence).

The chain combines TRBV12-3 or TRBV12-4 with TRBJ2-6; TRBD1 matches 11 bases. With 6 bases clipped from V and 2 bases from J, the junction kept 3 bases outside the gene matches. The CDR3 has 16 amino acids. CDR3 sequence (DNA): TGTGCCAGCAGCCGGACAGGGGGCACTGGGGCCAACGTCCTGACTTTC. This gives the protein CASSRTGGTGANVLTF.

The gene calls are TRBV6-1 and TRBJ2-7; TRBD1 or TRBD2 may be the D gene (5 bases each). V was trimmed by 5 bases and J by 0 bases, leaving 17 bases between them. The CDR3 has 16 amino acids. CDR1 is MNHNS, CDR2 SASEGT, per germline. DNA of the CDR3: TGTGCCAGCAGTCGGCACGGGGCCCTGAGCTCCTACGAGCAGTACTTC. It codes for CASSRHGALSSYEQYF.

This clonotype has just one count. This chain connects TRBV5-5 to TRBJ2-1; tentative D call: TRBD2 (5 bases). This CDR3 region has 14 residues. CDR1 and CDR2 from the germline V gene are SGHKS and YYEKEE (reference sequence). V lost 0 bases to trimming and J lost 6 bases, with 10 bases between them. CDR3 loop: CASSLDLGGNEQFF. The CDR3 DNA reads TGTGCCAGCAGCTTGGATCTAGGAGGCAATGAGCAGTTCTTC.

The chain links TRBV29-1 to TRBJ1-1; 7 positions agree with TRBD1. The CDR3 sequence is 15 residues long. The junction had 6 bases not matched to a gene; V was cut back by 2 bases and J by 0 bases. Per the germline V gene, CDR1 is SQVTM and CDR2 is ANQGSEA. CDR3 region: CSVERRTGVNTEAFF. CDR3 bases: TGCAGCGTTGAAAGACGAACAGGGGTGAACACTGAAGCTTTCTTT. Looking up the rest from reference TRBV29-1 and TRBJ1-1 gives the full variable domain: SAVISQKPSRDICQRGTSLTIQCQVDSQVTMMFWYRQQPGQSLTLIATANQGSEATYESGFVIDKFPISRPNLTFSTLTVSNMSPEDSSIYLCSVERRTGVNTEAFFGQGTRLTVV.

The V call is TRBV7-9, the J call TRBJ2-3, with TRBD2 as a possible D gene (6 bases). The germline V gene has CDR1 SEHNR and CDR2 FQNEAQ (reference sequence). CDR3 length: 16 residues. With 0 bases removed from V and 1 base from J, the gap between germline ends came to 11 bases. The CDR3, as DNA: TGTGCCAGCAGCTTAGCGGTGGTAGCGGGCACAGATACGCAGTATTTT. As protein: CASSLAVVAGTDTQYF.

This clonotype was detected a few times. The chain joins TRBV7-2 to TRBJ1-1, with no clear D. This CDR3 is 13 amino acids long. Germline assignment: CDR1 SGHTA and CDR2 FQGNSA. The V gene lost 3 bases and the J gene lost 4 bases, with 9 bases spanning the gap. CDR3 bases: TGTGCCAGCAGCTTCGTGGTGGCCACTGAAGCTTTCTTT. This encodes CASSFVVATEAFF.

This rearrangement joins TRBV4-2 to TRBJ1-1, with D maybe TRBD1 (5 bases). The germline V gene encodes CDR1 LGHNA and CDR2 YNFKEQ. Trimming removed 4 bases from V and 5 bases from J, with 20 bases in between. The CDR3 runs 16 residues. DNA of the CDR3: TGTGCCAGCAGCCTCGACCGGGAACGGGGACGAACTGAAGCTTTCTTT. Its protein product is CASSLDRERGRTEAFF.

This chain connects TRBV30 to TRBJ2-1; 9 positions match TRBD2. CDR1 is GTSNPN, CDR2 SVGIG, per germline (reference sequence). The junction had 7 bases not matched to a gene; V was cut back by 3 bases and J by 1 base. The CDR3 runs 16 residues. CDR3 coding DNA: TGTGCCTGGAGCTCGGCGCTAGCGGGATCCTACAATGAGCAGTTCTTC. Translated: CAWSSALAGSYNEQFF.

The chain is built from TRBV6-1 and TRBJ1-5; no reliable D call. The CDR3 has 15 residues. Germline CDR1 is MNHNS and CDR2 is SASEGT. V dropped 7 bases and J dropped 0 bases, with 13 bases sitting between them. The CDR3 DNA sequence: TGTGCCAGCACCCCCCTGAGTAATAGCAATCAGCCCCAGCATTTT. Translated: CASTPLSNSNQPQHF.

The sample holds a few counts of this clonotype. The genes are TRBV4-1 and TRBJ2-2; D ambiguous. In germline, CDR1 is MGHRA, CDR2 YSYEKL. Trimming left V 0 bases short and J 1 base short, with 12 bases between. The CDR3 is made up of 17 amino acids. The CDR3 spells CASSQDRASVNTGELFF. The CDR3 nucleotides are TGCGCCAGCAGCCAAGATCGAGCGTCGGTGAACACCGGGGAGCTGTTTTTT.

The chain joins TRBV4-2 to TRBJ2-1, with a possible D match to TRBD2 (6 bases). The CDR3 totals 17 residues. Trimming left V 0 bases short and J 0 bases short, with 12 bases between. Germline V lookup: CDR1 LGHNA, CDR2 YNFKEQ. CDR3 sequence (DNA): TGTGCCAGCAGCCAAGACTCCGGAGGGAGCTCCTACAATGAGCAGTTCTTC. Its protein product is CASSQDSGGSSYNEQFF.

The sample holds many counts of this clonotype. The chain employs TRBV5-6 and TRBJ2-1; D not resolved. V dropped 4 bases and J dropped 4 bases, with 21 bases sitting between them. Germline CDR1 SGHDT, CDR2 YYEEEE. This CDR3 is built from 17 residues. CDR3 DNA sequence: TGTGCCAGCAGCCCGGTAAAATTACCAACGGTATACAATGAGCAGTTCTTC. This translates into CASSPVKLPTVYNEQFF.